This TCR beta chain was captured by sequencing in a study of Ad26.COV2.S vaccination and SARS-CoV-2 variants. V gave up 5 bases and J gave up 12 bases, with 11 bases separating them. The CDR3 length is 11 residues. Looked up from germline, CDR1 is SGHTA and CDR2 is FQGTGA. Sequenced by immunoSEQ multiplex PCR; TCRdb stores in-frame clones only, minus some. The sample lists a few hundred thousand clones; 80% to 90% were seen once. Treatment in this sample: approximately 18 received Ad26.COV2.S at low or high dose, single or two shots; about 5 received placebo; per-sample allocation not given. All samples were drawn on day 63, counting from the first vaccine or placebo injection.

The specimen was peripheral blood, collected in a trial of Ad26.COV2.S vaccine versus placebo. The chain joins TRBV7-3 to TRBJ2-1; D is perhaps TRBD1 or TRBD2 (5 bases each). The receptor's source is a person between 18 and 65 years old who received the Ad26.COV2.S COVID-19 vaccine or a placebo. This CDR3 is CASSPGAGQFF. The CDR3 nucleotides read TGTGCCAGCAGCCCCGGGGCAGGGCAGTTCTTC.